The TCR beta chain under discussion was sequenced for a study of graft-versus-host responses after intestinal transplantation. The CDR3 is 14 amino acids. Trimming removed 5 bases from V and 0 bases from J, with 8 bases in between. Per the germline V gene, CDR1 is MNHEY and CDR2 is SVGAGI. About this clone itself: What it recognizes is unknown.

Assay: immunoSEQ multiplex PCR; the TCRdb copy retains only in-frame clones and omits some. Of about 38,000 clones listed, 94% are singletons. The sample was unstimulated CD4+ T cells sorted from spleen or lymph node cells, taken before transplant. The chain carries TRBV6-5 and TRBJ1-5; D is unclear. This clonotype was obtained from a human donor who was the organ donor for an intestinal transplant. The CDR3 DNA follows: TGTGCCAGCAGTACGACTTATAGCAATCAGCCCCAGCATTTT. This sequence encodes CASSTTYSNQPQHF.